The T cell receptor (beta chain) under discussion was sequenced for a study of OX40 agonist ivuxolimab in advanced cancers. Study information: Patient treatment consisted of intravenous ivuxolimab administration every 2 weeks at 0.01 to 10 mg/kg.

With 0 bases removed from V and 1 base from J, the gap between germline ends came to 10 bases. Per germline, CDR1 MDHEN and CDR2 SYDVKM. This CDR3 has 15 residues. Study conclusions and caveats: At doses 0.1 to 3.0 mg/kg, CD4+ and CD8+ clones expanded.

Details on this clone: What it binds is unknown.

Method: immunoSEQ multiplex PCR; TCRdb's copy keeps in-frame clones and lacks some. The sample has fewer than 25,000 clones; around 80% are singletons. Sequenced material: CD4+ or CD8+ T cells sorted from blood, taken in a trial of the OX40 agonist ivuxolimab. This receptor was obtained from an adult with an advanced solid tumor such as melanoma, head and neck, liver or kidney cancer. The gene calls are TRBV28 and TRBJ2-7; no definite D call. In DNA, the CDR3 is TGTGCCAGCAGTTTATGGGGAAACCCGTCCTACGAGCAGTACTTC. Translated, it gives CASSLWGNPSYEQYF. Based on the CDR3 plus reference TRBV28 and TRBJ2-7, the full variable domain is DVKVTQSSRYLVKRTGEKVFLECVQDMDHENMFWYRQDPGLGLRLIYFSYDVKMKEKGDIPEGYSVSREKKERFSLILESASTNQTSMYLCASSLWGNPSYEQYFGPGTRLTVT.